This T cell receptor (beta chain) was recovered during a study of Graves' ophthalmopathy and Graves' hyperthyroidism. Study results and limitations: Blood shared most expanded thyroid clonotypes above 0.001 frequency.

Germline lookup yields CDR1 MDHEN and CDR2 SYDVKM. This CDR3 has 16 amino acids. V shed 1 base and J 8 bases; nucleotides not matched to a gene: 13. This clonotype was seen repeatedly, ten times or more. Its antigen is still unknown. As diagnostic evidence, clinical symptoms, serum thyroxine, TRAb, thyroid ultrasound and orbital computed tomography were relied upon. PBMCs had their origin in fresh peripheral blood (approximately 10 ml). Scientists amplified the TCR beta CDR3 regions from RNA transcripts. First-round RT-PCR with HTBI primers preceded a second-round multiplex PCR. TCRdb re-called the multiplex PCR reads through MiXCR, storing one row per CDR3 protein. This sample carries approximately 330,000 distinct CDR3 sequences, about 17% of them seen once, and the ten largest clones take about 12%.

Sequenced sample: peripheral blood. The receptor comes from an adult man with Graves' ophthalmopathy. V usage is TRBV28 and J usage is TRBJ1-2; 7 nucleotides agree with TRBD1. CDR3 protein: CASSLLGTVLTAGYTF. Here the CDR3 DNA reads TGTGCCAGCAGTTTATTAGGGACAGTTTTAACGGCGGGCTACACCTTC.